Described below is a single T cell receptor (beta chain) sequence and its context. This entry is derived from a study of blood T cell repertoires in COVID-19. Original data processing: By means of reference gene primer amplification, nucleated cell counts were estimated. Assay used: immunoSEQ multiplex PCR; TCRdb lists only in-frame clones, some missing. V and J calls and clone size come straight from that table; D and trimming were deduced from the DNA. Of roughly 450,000 clones in the sample, roughly 87% are singletons; the top ten hold around 0.6%. Clinical history as reported by participants underpinned cohort assignment. V was shortened by 5 bases and J by 1 base, with 12 bases between the two germline ends. Germline V gives CDR1 SEHNR, CDR2 FQNEAQ (reference sequence). The CDR3 covers 15 residues.

This clonotype was obtained from a man aged 18 to 29 who had recovered from COVID-19. The chain combines TRBV7-9 with TRBJ1-3; possible D gene TRBD1, 5 bases. The sequenced material came from PBMCs or T cells enriched from blood (not recorded which). This CDR3 reads CASSTTGTSGNTIYF. In DNA, the CDR3 is TGTGCCAGCAGCACGACCGGGACTTCTGGAAACACCATATATTTT.